This record concerns one T cell receptor beta chain sequence. These data originate in a study of T cell changes during pregnancy in multiple sclerosis. Only in-frame clones appear in the TCRdb table, and some are missing; sequencing was by immunoSEQ multiplex PCR. Among about 30,000 clones listed, just over 90% were seen once. This receptor was obtained from a female donor with multiple sclerosis, enrolled in a pregnancy study. The source material was CD4+ T cells from peripheral blood mononuclear cells, sampled after pregnancy.

Here the CDR3 reads CASSLSSGANVLTF. The CDR3 DNA reads as TGTGCCAGCAGTTTGAGCTCTGGGGCCAACGTCCTGACTTTC. This chain uses TRBV28 with TRBJ2-6, with D unclear. CDR3 length: 14 amino acids. Trimming left V 3 bases short and J 0 bases short, with 3 bases between. CDR1 and CDR2 from the germline V gene are MDHEN and SYDVKM. The complete variable domain, with remaining parts taken from reference TRBV28 and TRBJ2-6, reads DVKVTQSSRYLVKRTGEKVFLECVQDMDHENMFWYRQDPGLGLRLIYFSYDVKMKEKGDIPEGYSVSREKKERFSLILESASTNQTSMYLCASSLSSGANVLTFGAGSRLTVL.